Listed here are 21 T cell receptor beta chains from one sample, sequenced in a study of cytomegalovirus exposure and HLA in healthy donors. The primer mix had 60 Vbeta and 13 Jbeta primers. Libraries were prepared by immunoSEQ multiplex PCR; TCRdb keeps only in-frame clonotypes and omits some of them. The table has 120,000 to 150,000 clones, roughly four fifths seen once. The sequenced material came from PBMCs. Every receptor here comes from a male donor in good health and CMV-seronegative.

This sequence joins TRBV7-8 and TRBJ1-5; D gene ambiguous. CDR1 and CDR2 from the germline V gene are SGHVS and FQNEAQ. The CDR3 extends over 14 amino acids. V was clipped by 2 bases and J by 4 bases, with 9 bases between them. The CDR3 protein is CASSLYTSNQPQHF. The CDR3 DNA follows: TGTGCCAGCAGCTTATATACCAGTAATCAGCCCCAGCATTTT.

This clone appeared a single time. This chain uses TRBV28 with TRBJ2-7; weak D call: TRBD2 (5 bases). Germline V gene data show CDR1 as MDHEN and CDR2 as SYDVKM. CDR3 length: 11 residues. With 3 bases removed from V and 11 bases from J, the gap between germline ends came to 11 bases. The CDR3 DNA reads TGTGCCAGCAGTTTCTCTACGAGGGAGTACTTC. This sequence encodes CASSFSTREYF.

J is TRBJ2-1 and V is TRBV7-9, with 11 positions matching TRBD2. Germline values: CDR1 SEHNR, CDR2 FQNEAQ (reference sequence). Germline trimming cut 4 bases from V and 8 bases from J; bases unmatched to any gene: 16. The CDR3 covers 18 residues. The DNA of the CDR3 is TGTGCCAGCAGCTCGTCCAGGCTAGGGACTAGCGGAGGGGATGAGCAGTTCTTC. This codes for CASSSSRLGTSGGDEQFF.

This clone was seen a single time. This chain joins TRBV5-1 and TRBJ2-5; D unresolved. Trimming pared 2 bases from V and 11 bases from J, leaving 10 bases between. The CDR3 loop spans 11 amino acids. The germline gives CDR1 SGHRS, CDR2 YFSETQ. The DNA of the CDR3 is TGCGCCAGCAGCTTTGCGGAGAAGCAGTACTTC. Translated: CASSFAEKQYF.

V gene TRBV6-1 combines with J gene TRBJ2-3, with D perhaps matching TRBD1 (6 bases). The CDR3 covers 13 residues. Trimming stripped 6 bases from V and 3 bases from J, with 10 bases between. Germline V gives CDR1 MNHNS, CDR2 SASEGT. The CDR3 DNA sequence: TGTGCCAGCAGAGAAAGGGGGACAGATACGCAGTATTTT. Amino acids: CASRERGTDTQYF.

CDR3 sequence reads: CASSTGVAGSPLHF. CDR3 bases: TGTGCCAGTTCGACAGGGGTAGCTGGTTCACCCCTCCACTTT. V usage is TRBV19 and J usage is TRBJ1-6, with 8 bases aligning to TRBD1. V dropped 8 bases and J dropped 9; count of bases not matched to a gene: 9. The CDR3 contains 14 residues. CDR1 LNHDA and CDR2 SQIVND come from the germline V gene (reference sequence).

This clone was picked up one time. This chain connects TRBV18 to TRBJ1-5; 9 nucleotides line up with TRBD1. The germline gives CDR1 KGHSH, CDR2 LQKENI. The CDR3 covers 13 residues. V was pared by 5 bases and J by 7 bases, with 3 bases of the junction left unmatched. CDR3 nucleotides: TGTGCCAGCTCAACAGGGGGCGGACAGCCCCAGCATTTT. As protein: CASSTGGGQPQHF.

This chain uses TRBV9 with TRBJ1-1; TRBD1 agrees at 9 bases. From germline, CDR1 is SGDLS and CDR2 YYNGEE. The J segment lost 1 base and the V segment lost 2 bases, leaving 9 bases of the junction unmatched. The CDR3 loop spans 17 amino acids. The CDR3 DNA follows: TGTGCCAGCAGCGTCTCGTTGGACAGGGGAGGGAACACTGAAGCTTTCTTT. As protein: CASSVSLDRGGNTEAFF.

J is TRBJ2-7 and V is TRBV27, with 11 bases fitting TRBD2. Germline V gene sequence: CDR1 MNHEY, CDR2 SMNVEV (reference sequence). The CDR3 is 14 amino acids. V gave up 5 bases and J gave up 3 bases; unmatched junction bases: 3. As DNA, the CDR3 is TGTGCCAGCAGTCCCGGGACTAGCGGCTACGAGCAGTACTTC. Protein: CASSPGTSGYEQYF.

The chain recombines TRBV5-1 with TRBJ1-1; D is unclear. Germline V gene sequence: CDR1 SGHRS, CDR2 YFSETQ. V was cut by 1 base and J by 6 bases, with 13 bases left in between. The CDR3 totals 14 residues. In DNA form, the CDR3 reads TGCGCCAGCAGCTTGATGTCAAGCAATCCTGAAGCTTTCTTT. This sequence encodes CASSLMSSNPEAFF.

The genes are TRBV6-5 and TRBJ2-3; tentative D call: TRBD2 (6 bases). V was trimmed by 6 bases and J by 1 base, leaving 14 bases between them. The CDR3 totals 15 residues. Germline CDR1 is MNHEY and CDR2 is SVGAGI. CDR3 sequence: CASSRPGVGTDTQYF. The CDR3 coding sequence is TGTGCCAGCAGCCGTCCGGGAGTGGGCACAGATACGCAGTATTTT.

The rearrangement joins TRBV9 to TRBJ2-7, with 11 bases matching TRBD2. The CDR3 extends over 17 amino acids. Trimming cost V 0 bases and J 4 bases; bases outside gene matches: 9. The V gene's germline CDR1 is SGDLS and CDR2 YYNGEE. CDR3 in amino acids: CASSVAPSGGRGYEQYF. CDR3 in DNA: TGTGCCAGCAGCGTAGCGCCTAGCGGGGGGCGTGGTTACGAGCAGTACTTC.

This clone has just a few counts. This rearrangement joins TRBV6-1 to TRBJ1-6, with TRBD1 matching 8 bases. Germline CDR1 is MNHNS and CDR2 is SASEGT. V was pared by 3 bases and J by 10 bases, with 5 bases of the junction left unmatched. This CDR3 has 14 amino acids. In DNA form, the CDR3 reads TGTGCCAGCAGTGACGGGACAGGCGGCTCACCCCTCCACTTT. Protein: CASSDGTGGSPLHF.

This chain's CDR3 is CASSGTGRTWELFF. The CDR3 DNA follows: TGTGCCAGCAGTGGGACAGGCCGAACTTGGGAGCTGTTTTTT. V is TRBV25-1 and J is TRBJ2-2; 7 bases match TRBD1. The CDR3 has 14 amino acids. The V gene end was trimmed by 4 bases and the J gene end by 9 bases; junction bases not matched to a gene: 8. Germline CDR1 reads MGHDK; CDR2 reads SYGVNS. Complete variable domain (other parts from reference TRBV25-1 and TRBJ2-2): EADIYQTPRYLVIGTGKKITLECSQTMGHDKMYWYQQDPGMELHLIHYSYGVNSTEKGDLSSESTVSRIRTEHFPLTLESARPSHTSQYLCASSGTGRTWELFFGEGSRLTVL.

The chain recombines TRBV9 with TRBJ1-2; TRBD1 matches 7 bases. The CDR3 runs 16 residues. Germline CDR1 reads SGDLS; CDR2 reads YYNGEE. Trimming cost V 0 bases and J 2 bases; bases outside gene matches: 7. The CDR3 DNA sequence: TGTGCCAGCAGCGTAGATTCTAGGGGACAGAACTATGGCTACACCTTC. Encoded protein: CASSVDSRGQNYGYTF.

This rearrangement joins TRBV2 to TRBJ1-1; TRBD1 is a possible D gene (6 bases). This CDR3 spans 13 amino acids. Looked up from germline, CDR1 is SNHLY and CDR2 is FYNNEI. Trimming removed 2 bases at V and 4 bases at J, with 8 bases between. The CDR3 DNA sequence: TGTGCCAGCAGTGAAACAGGGTTCACTGAAGCTTTCTTT. This encodes CASSETGFTEAFF. Using reference TRBV2 and TRBJ1-1 for the parts outside the CDR3, the full variable domain is EPEVTQTPSHQVTQMGQEVILRCVPISNHLYFYWYRQILGQKVEFLVSFYNNEISEKSEIFDDQFSVERPDGSNFTLKIRSTKLEDSAMYFCASSETGFTEAFFGQGTRLTVV.

The CDR3 is CASSTGTGELFF. CDR3 sequence (DNA): TGTGCCAGCAGCACCGGCACCGGGGAGCTGTTTTTT. The rearrangement links TRBV28 to TRBJ2-2; D unclear. V dropped 6 bases and J dropped 4 bases, with 6 bases sitting between them. Germline V gene sequence: CDR1 MDHEN, CDR2 SYDVKM. CDR3 size: 12 residues.

In nucleotides, the CDR3 is TGTGCCAGCAGCTCCGTCGTGGGACTTGGCGAGCAGTACTTC. Its translation: CASSSVVGLGEQYF. The chain has TRBV7-9 and TRBJ2-7; perhaps TRBD2 as D (6 bases). The germline V gene encodes CDR1 SEHNR and CDR2 FQNEAQ (reference sequence). V was shortened by 4 bases and J by 6 bases, with 16 bases between the two germline ends. CDR3 length equals 14 residues.

J is TRBJ1-3 and V is TRBV5-1; 10 bases agree with TRBD1. CDR1 SGHRS and CDR2 YFSETQ come from the germline V gene. V lost 3 bases and J lost 2; bases outside the gene matches: 8. The CDR3 is made up of 17 amino acids. CDR3 bases: TGCGCCAGCAGCTCGGGACAGGGGACGGCGGCTGGAAACACCATATATTTT. Its translation: CASSSGQGTAAGNTIYF.

This clone was seen more than once but under ten times. The chain employs TRBV2 and TRBJ2-5; maybe TRBD1 (5 bases). This CDR3 has 15 residues. Trimming pared 6 bases from V and 2 bases from J, leaving 16 bases between. Germline CDR1 and CDR2: SNHLY and FYNNEI. CDR3 sequence reads: CASRVQGGMQETQYF. The CDR3 bases are TGTGCCAGCAGAGTCCAGGGTGGAATGCAAGAGACCCAGTACTTC.

The CDR3 spells CASSSSRTPRGQPQHF. The CDR3 nucleotides are TGTGCCAGCAGTTCCTCACGGACCCCAAGAGGGCAGCCCCAGCATTTT. The rearrangement uses TRBV28 and TRBJ1-5; the D is unclear. CDR3 size: 16 residues. CDR1 is MDHEN, CDR2 SYDVKM, per germline. V was clipped by 4 bases and J by 7 bases, with 20 bases between them.